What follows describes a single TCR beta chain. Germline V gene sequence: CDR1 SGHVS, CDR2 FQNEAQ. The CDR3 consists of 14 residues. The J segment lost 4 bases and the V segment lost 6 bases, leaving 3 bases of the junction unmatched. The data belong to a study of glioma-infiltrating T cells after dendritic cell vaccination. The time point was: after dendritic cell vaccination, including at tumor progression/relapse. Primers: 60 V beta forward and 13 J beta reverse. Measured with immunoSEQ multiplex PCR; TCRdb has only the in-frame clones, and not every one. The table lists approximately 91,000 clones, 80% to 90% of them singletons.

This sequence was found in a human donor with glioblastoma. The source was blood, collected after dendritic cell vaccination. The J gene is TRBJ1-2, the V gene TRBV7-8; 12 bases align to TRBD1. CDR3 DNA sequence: TGTGCCAGCAGTGAGGGACAGGGGGCCTATGGCTACACCTTC. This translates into CASSEGQGAYGYTF.